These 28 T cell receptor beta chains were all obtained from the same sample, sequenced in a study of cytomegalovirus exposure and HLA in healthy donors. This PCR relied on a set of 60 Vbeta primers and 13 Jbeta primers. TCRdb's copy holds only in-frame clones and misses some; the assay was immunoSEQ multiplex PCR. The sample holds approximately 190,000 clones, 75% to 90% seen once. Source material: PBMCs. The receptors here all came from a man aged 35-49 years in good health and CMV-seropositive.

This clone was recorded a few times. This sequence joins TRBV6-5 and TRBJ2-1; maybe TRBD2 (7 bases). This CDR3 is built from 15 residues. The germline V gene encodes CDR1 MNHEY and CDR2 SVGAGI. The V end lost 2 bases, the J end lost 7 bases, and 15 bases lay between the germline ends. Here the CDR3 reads CASSYTGGANNEQFF. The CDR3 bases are TGTGCCAGCAGTTACACGGGGGGCGCCAATAATGAGCAGTTCTTC.

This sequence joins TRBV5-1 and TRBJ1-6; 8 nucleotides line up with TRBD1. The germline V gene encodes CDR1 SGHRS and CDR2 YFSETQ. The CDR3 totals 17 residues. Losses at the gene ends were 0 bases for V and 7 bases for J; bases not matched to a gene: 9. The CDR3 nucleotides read TGCGCCAGCAGCTTGGTACAGGGGGGATCTTTAAATTCACCCCTCCACTTT. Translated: CASSLVQGGSLNSPLHF.

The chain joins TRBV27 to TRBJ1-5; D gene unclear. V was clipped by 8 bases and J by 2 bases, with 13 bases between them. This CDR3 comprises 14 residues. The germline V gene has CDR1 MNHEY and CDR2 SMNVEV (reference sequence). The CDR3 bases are TGTGCCAGCGGAATCCGGGGAGGCAATCAGCCCCAGCATTTT. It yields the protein CASGIRGGNQPQHF.

The CDR3 loop reads CASSFGTGRNEQYF. Written as DNA, the CDR3 is TGCGCCAGCAGCTTTGGGACAGGGCGTAACGAGCAGTACTTC. The chain links TRBV5-1 to TRBJ2-5, with 9 positions matching TRBD1. The DNA matches TRBJ2-7 better at its end, which makes the J call doubtful. CDR3 length equals 14 residues. From germline, CDR1 is SGHRS and CDR2 YFSETQ.

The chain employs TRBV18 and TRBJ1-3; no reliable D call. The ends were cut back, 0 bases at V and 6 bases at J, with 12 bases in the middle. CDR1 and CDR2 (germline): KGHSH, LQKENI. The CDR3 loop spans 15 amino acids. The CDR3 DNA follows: TGTGCCAGCTCACCACCTCGGGGATTCGAAAACACCATATATTTT. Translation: CASSPPRGFENTIYF.

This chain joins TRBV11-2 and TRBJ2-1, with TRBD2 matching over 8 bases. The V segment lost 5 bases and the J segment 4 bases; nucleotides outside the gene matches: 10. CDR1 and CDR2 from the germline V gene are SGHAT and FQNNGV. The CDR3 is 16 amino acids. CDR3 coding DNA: TGTGCCAGCAGCCCCGGGATCGGGGGGGGGTACAATGAGCAGTTCTTC. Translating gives CASSPGIGGGYNEQFF.

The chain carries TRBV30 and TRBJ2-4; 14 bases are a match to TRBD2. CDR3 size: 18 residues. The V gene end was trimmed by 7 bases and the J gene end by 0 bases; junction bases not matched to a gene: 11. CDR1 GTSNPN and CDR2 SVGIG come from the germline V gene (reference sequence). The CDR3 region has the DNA TGTGCCTACCGACTAGCGGGGGGGACTCGTCGAGCCAAAAACATTCAGTACTTC. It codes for CAYRLAGGTRRAKNIQYF.

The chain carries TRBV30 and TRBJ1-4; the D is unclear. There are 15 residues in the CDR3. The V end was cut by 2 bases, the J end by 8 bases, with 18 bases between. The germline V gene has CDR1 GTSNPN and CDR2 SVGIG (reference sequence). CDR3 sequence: CAWSTNTVAGEKLFF. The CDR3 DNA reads TGTGCCTGGAGTACCAATACGGTGGCGGGCGAAAAACTGTTTTTT.

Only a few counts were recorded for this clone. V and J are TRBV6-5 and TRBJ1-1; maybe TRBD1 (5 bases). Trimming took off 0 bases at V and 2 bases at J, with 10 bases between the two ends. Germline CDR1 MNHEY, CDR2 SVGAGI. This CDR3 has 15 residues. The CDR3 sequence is CASSYSAGPNTEAFF. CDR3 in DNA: TGTGCCAGCAGTTACTCGGCGGGGCCTAACACTGAAGCTTTCTTT.

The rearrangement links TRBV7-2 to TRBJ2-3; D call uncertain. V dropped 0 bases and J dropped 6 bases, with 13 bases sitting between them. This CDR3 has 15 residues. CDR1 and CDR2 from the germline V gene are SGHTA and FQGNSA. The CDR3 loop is CASSLAVHSGDTQYF. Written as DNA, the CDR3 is TGTGCCAGCAGCTTAGCGGTCCACAGTGGCGATACGCAGTATTTT. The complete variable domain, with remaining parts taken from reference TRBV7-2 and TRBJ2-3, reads GAGVSQSPSNKVTEKGKDVELRCDPISGHTALYWYRQSLGQGLEFLIYFQGNSAPDKSGLPSDRFSAERTGGSVSTLTIQRTQQEDSAVYLCASSLAVHSGDTQYFGPGTRLTVL.

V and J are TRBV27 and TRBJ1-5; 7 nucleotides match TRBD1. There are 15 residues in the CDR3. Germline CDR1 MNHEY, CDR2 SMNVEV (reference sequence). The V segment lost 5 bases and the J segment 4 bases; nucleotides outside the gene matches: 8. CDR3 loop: CASSNPRDSNQPQHF. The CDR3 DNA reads TGTGCCAGCAGTAACCCCCGGGACAGTAATCAGCCCCAGCATTTT.

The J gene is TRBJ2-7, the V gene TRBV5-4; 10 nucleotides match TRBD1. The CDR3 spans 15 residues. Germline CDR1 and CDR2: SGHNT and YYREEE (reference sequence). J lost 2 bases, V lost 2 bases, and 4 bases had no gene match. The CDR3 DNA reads TGTGCCAGCAGCTTTGGGACAGGGGAAACCTACGAGCAGTACTTC. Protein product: CASSFGTGETYEQYF.

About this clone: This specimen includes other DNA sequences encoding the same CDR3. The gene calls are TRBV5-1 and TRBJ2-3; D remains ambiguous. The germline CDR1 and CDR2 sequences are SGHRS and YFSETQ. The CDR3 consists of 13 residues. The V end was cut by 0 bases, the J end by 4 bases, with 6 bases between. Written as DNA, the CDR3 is TGCGCCAGCAGCTTGGGAGGCGCAGATACGCAGTATTTT. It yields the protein CASSLGGADTQYF.

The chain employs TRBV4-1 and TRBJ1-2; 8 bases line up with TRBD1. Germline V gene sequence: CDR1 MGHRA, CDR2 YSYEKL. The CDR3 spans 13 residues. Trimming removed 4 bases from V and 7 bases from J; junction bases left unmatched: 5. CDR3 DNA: TGCGCCAGCAGCCTGCAGGGGGCGCGTGGCTACACCTTC. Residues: CASSLQGARGYTF.

As DNA, the CDR3 is TGTGCCAGCAGTCCCCGAGCGGGGGGGCAAGAGACCCAGTACTTC. Its translation is CASSPRAGGQETQYF. The chain couples TRBV2 to TRBJ2-5, with 10 nucleotides matching TRBD2. The length of the CDR3 is 15 residues. Germline V gives CDR1 SNHLY, CDR2 FYNNEI. V lost 5 bases to trimming and J lost 2 bases; unmatched junction nucleotides: 5.

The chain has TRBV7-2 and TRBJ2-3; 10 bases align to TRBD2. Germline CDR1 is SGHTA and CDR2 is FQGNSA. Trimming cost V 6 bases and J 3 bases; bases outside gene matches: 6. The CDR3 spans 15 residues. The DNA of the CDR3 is TGTGCCAGCAGTCCGAAGCGGGGGGGGACAGATACGCAGTATTTT. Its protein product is CASSPKRGGTDTQYF.

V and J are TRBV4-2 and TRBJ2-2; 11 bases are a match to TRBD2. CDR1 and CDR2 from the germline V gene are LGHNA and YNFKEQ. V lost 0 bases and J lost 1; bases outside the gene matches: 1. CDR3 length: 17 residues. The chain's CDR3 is CASSQEGLAGNTGELFF. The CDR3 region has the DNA TGTGCCAGCAGCCAAGAAGGACTAGCGGGGAACACCGGGGAGCTGTTTTTT.

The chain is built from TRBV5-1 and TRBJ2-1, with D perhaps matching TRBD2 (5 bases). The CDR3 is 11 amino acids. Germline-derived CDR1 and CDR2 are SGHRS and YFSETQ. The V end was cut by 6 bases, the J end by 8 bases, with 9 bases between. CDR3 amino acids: CASTSGDEQFF. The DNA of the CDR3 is TGCGCCAGCACATCCGGGGATGAGCAGTTCTTC.

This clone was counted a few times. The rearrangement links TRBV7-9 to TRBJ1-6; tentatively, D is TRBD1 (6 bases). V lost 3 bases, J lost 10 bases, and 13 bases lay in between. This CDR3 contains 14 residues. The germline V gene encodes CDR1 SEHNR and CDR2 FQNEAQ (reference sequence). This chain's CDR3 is CASSLKGTFSPLHF. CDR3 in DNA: TGTGCCAGCAGCTTGAAGGGGACATTCTCACCCCTCCACTTT.

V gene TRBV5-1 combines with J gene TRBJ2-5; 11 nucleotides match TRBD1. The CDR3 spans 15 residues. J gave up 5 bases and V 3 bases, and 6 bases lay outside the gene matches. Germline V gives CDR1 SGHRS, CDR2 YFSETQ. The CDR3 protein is CASSYGQGAFETQYF. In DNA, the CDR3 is TGCGCCAGCAGCTACGGACAGGGGGCTTTCGAGACCCAGTACTTC.

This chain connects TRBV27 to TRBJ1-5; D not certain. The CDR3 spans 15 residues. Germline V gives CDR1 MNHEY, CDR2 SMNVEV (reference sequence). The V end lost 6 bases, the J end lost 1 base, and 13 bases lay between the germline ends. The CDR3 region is CASSARDRSNQPQHF. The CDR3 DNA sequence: TGTGCCAGCAGCGCCCGGGATAGGAGCAATCAGCCCCAGCATTTT.

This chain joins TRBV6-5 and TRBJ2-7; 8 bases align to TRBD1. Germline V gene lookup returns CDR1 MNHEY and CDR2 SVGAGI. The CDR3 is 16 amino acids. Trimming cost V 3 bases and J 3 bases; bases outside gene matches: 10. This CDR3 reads CASSYGTGQGNYEQYF. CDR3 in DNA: TGTGCCAGCAGTTATGGTACCGGACAGGGAAACTACGAGCAGTACTTC.

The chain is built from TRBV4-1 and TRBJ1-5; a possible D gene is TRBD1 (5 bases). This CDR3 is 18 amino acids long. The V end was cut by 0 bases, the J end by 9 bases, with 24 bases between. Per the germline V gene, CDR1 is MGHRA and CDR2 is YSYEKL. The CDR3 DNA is TGCGCCAGCAGCCAAGATGGAGGGGCCACCGGGGTTCATCGGCCCCAGCATTTT. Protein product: CASSQDGGATGVHRPQHF.

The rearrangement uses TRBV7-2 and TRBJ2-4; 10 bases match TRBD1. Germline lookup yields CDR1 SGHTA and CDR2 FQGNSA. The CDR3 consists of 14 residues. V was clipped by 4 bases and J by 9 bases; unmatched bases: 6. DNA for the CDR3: TGTGCCAGCAGCTCACGGACAGGGGGGAGCATTCAGTACTTC. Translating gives CASSSRTGGSIQYF.

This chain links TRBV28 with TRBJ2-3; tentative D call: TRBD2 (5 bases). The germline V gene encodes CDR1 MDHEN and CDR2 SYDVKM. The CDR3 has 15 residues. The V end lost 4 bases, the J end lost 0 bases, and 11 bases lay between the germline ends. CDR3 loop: CASSSTRASTDTQYF. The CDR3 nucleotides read TGTGCCAGCAGTTCAACTAGGGCTAGCACAGATACGCAGTATTTT.

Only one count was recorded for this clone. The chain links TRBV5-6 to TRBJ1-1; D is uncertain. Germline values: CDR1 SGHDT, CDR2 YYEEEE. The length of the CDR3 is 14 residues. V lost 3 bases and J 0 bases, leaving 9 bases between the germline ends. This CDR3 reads CASSSITVNTEAFF. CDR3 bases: TGTGCCAGCAGCTCGATTACAGTGAACACTGAAGCTTTCTTT.

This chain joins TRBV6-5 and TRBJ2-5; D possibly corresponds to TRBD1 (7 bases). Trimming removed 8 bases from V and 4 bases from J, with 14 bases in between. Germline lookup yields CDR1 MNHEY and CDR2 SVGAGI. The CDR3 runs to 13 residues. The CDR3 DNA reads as TGTGCCAGCTTCAGGGGGGCCGGAGAGACCCAGTACTTC. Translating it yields CASFRGAGETQYF.

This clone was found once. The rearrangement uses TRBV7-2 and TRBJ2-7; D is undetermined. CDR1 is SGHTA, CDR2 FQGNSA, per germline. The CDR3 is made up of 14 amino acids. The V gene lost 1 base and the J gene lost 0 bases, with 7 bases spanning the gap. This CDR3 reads CASSLDSNSYEQYF. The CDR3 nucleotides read TGTGCCAGCAGCTTAGACTCGAACTCCTACGAGCAGTACTTC.